What follows are 17 T cell receptor beta chains derived from one specimen sequenced in a study of blood T cell repertoires in COVID-19. Measured with immunoSEQ multiplex PCR; TCRdb has only the in-frame clones, and not every one. Among approximately 300,000 clones, roughly nine tenths were seen once, and the ten largest hold 3.5% to 5%. The sample comprised PBMCs or T cells enriched from blood (not recorded which). All receptors come from a woman younger than 45 who had been exposed to COVID-19.

The chain combines TRBV7-9 with TRBJ1-5, with D unclear. Germline values: CDR1 SEHNR, CDR2 FQNEAQ (reference sequence). The V end was cut by 3 bases, the J end by 4 bases, with 7 bases between. CDR3 length: 13 amino acids. This chain's CDR3 is CASSFGENQPQHF. The CDR3, as DNA: TGTGCCAGCAGCTTCGGGGAAAATCAGCCCCAGCATTTT.

This chain connects TRBV5-4 to TRBJ1-4; 8 bases are a match to TRBD1. CDR3 length equals 14 residues. Per the germline V gene, CDR1 is SGHNT and CDR2 is YYREEE (reference sequence). With 4 bases clipped from V and 5 bases from J, the junction kept 4 bases outside the gene matches. The CDR3 reads CASSATGGNEKLFF. In DNA form, the CDR3 reads TGTGCCAGCAGCGCAACAGGGGGGAATGAAAAACTGTTTTTT.

This chain uses TRBV6-2 or TRBV6-3 with TRBJ1-2, with a tentative D call TRBD1 (6 bases). The CDR3 runs to 15 residues. V lost 5 bases to trimming and J lost 3 bases, with 16 bases between them. Germline-derived CDR1 and CDR2 are MNHEY and SVGEGT. CDR3 sequence reads: CASSLYQGSDYGYTF. CDR3 DNA sequence: TGTGCCAGCAGTCTATATCAGGGGAGCGACTATGGCTACACCTTC.

V gene TRBV2 combines with J gene TRBJ1-1; 8 bases agree with TRBD1. The CDR3 spans 13 residues. CDR1 is SNHLY, CDR2 FYNNEI, per germline. V was pared by 7 bases and J by 5 bases, with 6 bases of the junction left unmatched. CDR3 region: CASTGQGGTEAFF. DNA for the CDR3: TGTGCCAGCACCGGACAGGGCGGAACTGAAGCTTTCTTT.

The chain combines TRBV5-1 with TRBJ2-7; tentative D call: TRBD1 (5 bases). The V and J ends lost 2 bases and 1 base respectively, with 10 bases between them. There are 14 residues in the CDR3. Germline CDR1 SGHRS, CDR2 YFSETQ. The CDR3 DNA reads TGCGCCAGCAGCTTTTCGACAGCGTCCTACGAGCAGTACTTC. Its translation: CASSFSTASYEQYF.

The J gene is TRBJ2-7, the V gene TRBV6-5; 7 nucleotides align to TRBD1. The CDR3 is 15 amino acids. The germline V gene encodes CDR1 MNHEY and CDR2 SVGAGI. V shed 0 bases, J shed 2 bases, and the junction held 4 bases outside the gene matches. The CDR3 loop is CASSYSTGTPYEQYF. In nucleotides, the CDR3 is TGTGCCAGCAGTTACTCGACAGGGACCCCCTACGAGCAGTACTTC.

Regarding this clone: In the same sample, other DNA sequences code for this CDR3. The chain employs TRBV28 and TRBJ1-2; the match to TRBD1 covers 8 bases. This CDR3 is 13 amino acids long. J was trimmed by 4 bases and V by 5 bases; bases with no gene match: 3. CDR1 MDHEN and CDR2 SYDVKM come from the germline V gene. This CDR3 is CASSLGQGYGYTF. In nucleotides, the CDR3 is TGTGCCAGCAGTCTCGGACAGGGCTATGGCTACACCTTC.

The rearrangement links TRBV5-1 to TRBJ2-3; TRBD1 aligns across 11 bases. This CDR3 has 19 amino acids. The ends lost 1 base at V and 0 bases at J; junction bases unmatched: 10. CDR1 and CDR2 from the germline V gene are SGHRS and YFSETQ. The CDR3 DNA reads as TGCGCCAGCAGCTTGCGCGGGACAGGGGGTACTAAGAGCACAGATACGCAGTATTTT. Protein: CASSLRGTGGTKSTDTQYF.

CDR3 protein: CASSYPRGQNTEAFF. DNA of the CDR3: TGTGCCAGCTCATATCCCCGGGGACAGAACACTGAAGCTTTCTTT. V gene TRBV18 combines with J gene TRBJ1-1, with D possibly being TRBD1 (6 bases). The V and J ends lost 5 bases and 1 base respectively, with 14 bases between them. This CDR3 has 15 amino acids. CDR1 and CDR2 from the germline V gene are KGHSH and LQKENI.

In DNA, the CDR3 is TGTGCCTGGAGTGGGCAGGGAGGTTCACCCCTCCACTTT. Amino acid sequence: CAWSGQGGSPLHF. This sequence joins TRBV30 and TRBJ1-6; D is perhaps TRBD1 (5 bases). The CDR3 consists of 13 residues. The V end was cut by 1 base, the J end by 9 bases, with 10 bases between. Germline assignment: CDR1 GTSNPN and CDR2 SVGIG (reference sequence).

The rearrangement links TRBV3-1 (or the pseudogene TRBV3-2) to TRBJ1-5; D is perhaps TRBD1 (5 bases). The germline gives CDR1 LGHDT, CDR2 YNNKEL (reference sequence). V shed 0 bases and J shed 2 bases, with 8 bases lying between them. The CDR3 is made up of 15 amino acids. The DNA of the CDR3 is TGTGCCAGCAGCCAAGAGGGGCATGGCAATCAGCCCCAGCATTTT. Translating gives CASSQEGHGNQPQHF.

The CDR3 sequence: CSVYDRDPYEQYF. CDR3 DNA sequence: TGCAGCGTTTATGACAGGGACCCCTACGAGCAGTACTTC. The genes are TRBV29-1 and TRBJ2-7; 7 bases match TRBD1. This CDR3 is built from 13 residues. Germline lookup yields CDR1 SQVTM and CDR2 ANQGSEA. Trimming cost V 5 bases and J 2 bases; bases outside gene matches: 6.

This clone was seen just once. The V call is TRBV5-4, the J call TRBJ2-7; TRBD1 is a possible D gene (5 bases). CDR1 is SGHNT, CDR2 YYREEE, per germline (reference sequence). This CDR3 is 14 amino acids long. V lost 4 bases and J lost 2, with 13 bases in between. The chain's CDR3 is CASSLTGSTYEQYF. For the CDR3, the DNA is TGTGCCAGCAGCCTCACAGGTTCCACCTACGAGCAGTACTTC.

The chain recombines TRBV7-2 with TRBJ1-1, with 8 nucleotides matching TRBD1. The CDR3 contains 16 residues. The ends lost 7 bases at V and 5 bases at J; junction bases unmatched: 15. The germline gives CDR1 SGHTA, CDR2 FQGNSA. DNA for the CDR3: TGTGCCAGCAAAAGTCAGGGGGCGCTTCTAAAGACTGAAGCTTTCTTT. Translated, it gives CASKSQGALLKTEAFF.

The CDR3 DNA sequence: TGCGCCAGCAGCCCTTGGGACAGCCAAGAGACCCAGTACTTC. Translation: CASSPWDSQETQYF. This sequence joins TRBV5-1 and TRBJ2-5; TRBD1 agrees at 7 bases. With V trimmed by 4 bases and J by 1 base, 4 bases remained unmatched. Germline loops: CDR1 SGHRS, CDR2 YFSETQ. The CDR3 loop spans 14 amino acids. Complete variable domain (other parts from reference TRBV5-1 and TRBJ2-5): KAGVTQTPRYLIKTRGQQVTLSCSPISGHRSVSWYQQTPGQGLQFLFEYFSETQRNKGNFPGRFSGRQFSNSRSEMNVSTLELGDSALYLCASSPWDSQETQYFGPGTRLLVL.

The chain couples TRBV6-5 to TRBJ2-1, with unresolved D. This CDR3 has 13 amino acids. V was shortened by 0 bases and J by 7 bases, with 7 bases between the two germline ends. Germline assignment: CDR1 MNHEY and CDR2 SVGAGI. CDR3: CASSYSSRNEQFF. The CDR3 bases are TGTGCCAGCAGTTACTCGAGCAGGAATGAGCAGTTCTTC.

This chain connects TRBV3-1 (or the pseudogene TRBV3-2) to TRBJ1-4; D gene ambiguous. The CDR3 runs 14 residues. The V end was cut by 0 bases, the J end by 10 bases, with 12 bases between. Germline assignment: CDR1 LGHDT and CDR2 YNNKEL (reference sequence). The CDR3 bases are TGTGCCAGCAGCCAAGATGGAGGGAAGGCAAAACTGTTTTTT. This translates into CASSQDGGKAKLFF.